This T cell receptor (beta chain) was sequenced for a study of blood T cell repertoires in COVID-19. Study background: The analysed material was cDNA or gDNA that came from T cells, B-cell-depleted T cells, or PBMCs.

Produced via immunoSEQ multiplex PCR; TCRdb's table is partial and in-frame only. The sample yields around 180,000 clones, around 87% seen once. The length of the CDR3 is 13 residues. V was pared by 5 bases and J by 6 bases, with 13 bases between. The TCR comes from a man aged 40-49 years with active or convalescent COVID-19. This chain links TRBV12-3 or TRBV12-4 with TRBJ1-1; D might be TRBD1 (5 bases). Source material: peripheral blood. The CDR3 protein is CASSPTGGPEAFF. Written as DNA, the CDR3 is TGTGCCAGCAGTCCAACGGGGGGTCCTGAAGCTTTCTTT.